This TCR beta chain was captured in a study of CD8 T cells in ankylosing spondylitis. General study findings and limits: In synovial fluid and blood from reactive arthritis, some motif variants were previously reported.

With respect to this clonotype: Its antigen is unidentified.

With 2 bases removed from V and 5 bases from J, the gap between germline ends came to 8 bases. Per germline, CDR1 MNHEY and CDR2 SMNVEV (reference sequence). The CDR3 extends over 13 amino acids. Using quantitative 5'-RACE with molecular barcodes, the authors made TCR beta libraries. TCRdb processed the 5' RACE reads anew with MiXCR; each CDR3 protein has one entry. This table has 310,000 or so distinct CDR3 sequences, around 20% appearing once. Source material: blood, either unsorted or a sorted T cell fraction (not recorded which). This clonotype was sampled from a male donor with ankylosing spondylitis or in good health (not recorded which). V usage is TRBV27 and J usage is TRBJ2-3; D not resolved. This chain's CDR3 is CASSLLGKDTQYF. The CDR3 nucleotides are TGTGCCAGCAGTTTACTAGGGAAAGATACGCAGTATTTT.